These 14 T cell receptor beta chains were sequenced from one sample in a study of blood T cell repertoires in COVID-19. Generated by immunoSEQ multiplex PCR, the TCRdb table keeps only in-frame clones and is missing some. The table shows roughly 330,000 clones, with about four fifths occurring only once. The specimen was peripheral blood. These receptors originate from a woman aged 50 to 60 with acute or convalescent COVID-19.

V is TRBV19 and J is TRBJ2-2, with D hard to call. The CDR3 spans 13 residues. V lost 2 bases, J lost 6 bases, and 7 bases lay in between. CDR1 LNHDA and CDR2 SQIVND come from the germline V gene (reference sequence). CDR3 in amino acids: CASSILRSGELFF. The CDR3, as DNA: TGTGCCAGTAGTATACTCCGGTCCGGGGAGCTGTTTTTT.

In this sample, this clone turned up once. The rearrangement joins TRBV27 to TRBJ1-6; 8 bases map to TRBD1. The CDR3 runs to 16 residues. In germline, CDR1 is MNHEY, CDR2 SMNVEV (reference sequence). The V gene end was trimmed by 0 bases and the J gene end by 8 bases; junction bases not matched to a gene: 6. The CDR3 region has the DNA TGTGCCAGCAGTTTATCGCAGGGGGCGGTTTATTCACCCCTCCACTTT. It is translated as CASSLSQGAVYSPLHF.

The rearrangement uses TRBV10-3 and TRBJ2-3; tentatively, D is TRBD2 (6 bases). Trimming pared 3 bases from V and 0 bases from J, leaving 22 bases between. The CDR3 is 19 amino acids. Germline CDR1 is ENHRY and CDR2 is SYGVKD. The CDR3 spells CAISDRLGVAETSTDTQYF. DNA of the CDR3: TGTGCCATCAGTGATCGGCTTGGGGTAGCGGAAACTAGCACAGATACGCAGTATTTT.

V usage is TRBV2 and J usage is TRBJ2-1, with unresolved D. The CDR3 sequence is 12 residues long. Germline values: CDR1 SNHLY, CDR2 FYNNEI. V shed 5 bases and J shed 7 bases, with 9 bases lying between them. In nucleotides, the CDR3 is TGTGCCAGCAGTATTAGTTGGAATGAGCAGTTCTTC. It codes for CASSISWNEQFF. Drawing the rest from reference TRBV2 and TRBJ2-1, the complete variable domain is EPEVTQTPSHQVTQMGQEVILRCVPISNHLYFYWYRQILGQKVEFLVSFYNNEISEKSEIFDDQFSVERPDGSNFTLKIRSTKLEDSAMYFCASSISWNEQFFGPGTRLTVL.

The chain recombines TRBV7-2 with TRBJ2-1; 9 bases match TRBD1. The J segment lost 4 bases and the V segment lost 5 bases, leaving 6 bases of the junction unmatched. The germline V gene encodes CDR1 SGHTA and CDR2 FQGNSA. The CDR3 contains 15 residues. This CDR3 is CASSQGQGPYNEQFF. DNA for the CDR3: TGTGCCAGCAGCCAAGGACAGGGGCCATACAATGAGCAGTTCTTC.

V gene TRBV7-9 combines with J gene TRBJ1-4; D uncertain. Germline V gene data show CDR1 as SEHNR and CDR2 as FQNEAQ (reference sequence). Trimming removed 6 bases at V and 2 bases at J, with 4 bases between. This CDR3 is built from 12 residues. The CDR3 sequence: CASRATNEKLFF. Here the CDR3 DNA reads TGTGCCAGCAGGGCTACTAATGAAAAACTGTTTTTT. Supplemented by reference TRBV7-9 and TRBJ1-4, the full variable domain reads DTGVSQNPRHKITKRGQNVTFRCDPISEHNRLYWYRQTLGQGPEFLTYFQNEAQLEKSRLLSDRFSAERPKGSFSTLEIQRTEQGDSAMYLCASRATNEKLFFGSGTQLSVL.

J is TRBJ1-1 and V is TRBV7-9; the match to TRBD1 covers 9 bases. V was pared by 3 bases and J by 2 bases, with 4 bases of the junction left unmatched. Germline CDR1 and CDR2: SEHNR and FQNEAQ (reference sequence). The CDR3 is 15 amino acids. The CDR3: CASSFLTGGNTEAFF. The CDR3 DNA reads TGTGCCAGCAGCTTTTTGACAGGGGGAAACACTGAAGCTTTCTTT.

CDR3 amino acids: CASRSPGQTYGYTF. The DNA for the CDR3 is TGTGCCAGCAGGTCCCCGGGACAGACCTATGGCTACACCTTC. This sequence joins TRBV27 and TRBJ1-2, with TRBD1 matching 7 bases. Trimming took 6 bases from V and 4 from J; bases not matched to a gene: 8. This CDR3 contains 14 residues. Germline V gene lookup returns CDR1 MNHEY and CDR2 SMNVEV (reference sequence).

V usage is TRBV5-6 and J usage is TRBJ1-6; the D gene is possibly TRBD1 (6 bases). The CDR3 is made up of 15 amino acids. V was cut by 0 bases and J by 8 bases, with 12 bases left in between. The germline gives CDR1 SGHDT, CDR2 YYEEEE. CDR3 nucleotides: TGTGCCAGCAGCTTGGGGCAGGGGAGGGATTCACCCCTCCACTTT. Its protein product is CASSLGQGRDSPLHF.

The sample holds a few counts of this clone. CDR3 sequence reads: CASNGGEGPEKLFF. The CDR3 DNA reads TGTGCCAGCAACGGGGGGGAGGGTCCCGAAAAACTGTTTTTT. This chain uses TRBV6-5 with TRBJ1-4; D is possibly TRBD1 (5 bases). There are 14 residues in the CDR3. Trimming removed 7 bases at V and 8 bases at J, with 17 bases between. Germline CDR1 is MNHEY and CDR2 is SVGAGI.

This chain uses TRBV6-1 with TRBJ2-5; TRBD2 aligns across 10 bases. Germline V gene sequence: CDR1 MNHNS, CDR2 SASEGT. The J segment lost 2 bases and the V segment lost 4 bases, leaving 4 bases of the junction unmatched. This CDR3 has 15 amino acids. CDR3 amino acids: CASSGAGGRQETQYF. CDR3 in DNA: TGTGCCAGCAGTGGAGCGGGGGGGCGTCAAGAGACCCAGTACTTC.

The gene calls are TRBV10-3 and TRBJ1-2; no clear D gene. CDR1 and CDR2 from the germline V gene are ENHRY and SYGVKD. Trimming removed 6 bases from V and 5 bases from J, with 13 bases in between. The CDR3 is made up of 13 amino acids. CDR3 sequence reads: CAISPDAGYGYTF. Written as DNA, the CDR3 is TGTGCCATCAGCCCCGACGCAGGATATGGCTACACCTTC.

This chain connects TRBV10-3 to TRBJ2-1; no definite D call. Germline V gene data show CDR1 as ENHRY and CDR2 as SYGVKD. The CDR3 is 14 amino acids. Trimming stripped 0 bases from V and 9 bases from J, with 12 bases between. CDR3 region: CAISESFSASEQFF. The CDR3 DNA sequence: TGTGCCATCAGTGAGTCTTTTTCAGCGAGTGAGCAGTTCTTC.

This sequence joins TRBV9 and TRBJ1-4; TRBD1 might be the D (6 bases). The CDR3 totals 13 residues. From germline, CDR1 is SGDLS and CDR2 YYNGEE. Trimming stripped 4 bases from V and 5 bases from J, with 9 bases between. CDR3 nucleotide sequence: TGTGCCAGCAGCCCGGACAGAAATGAAAAACTGTTTTTT. It is translated as CASSPDRNEKLFF.